This T cell receptor beta chain was captured by sequencing in a study of T cells in tumors and immune-related adverse events (dated by TCRdb to the early 2020s). The TCR beta locus was amplified and sequenced with the immunoSEQ assay, yielding bulk TCR Vbeta CDR3 data. On the study's bioinformatics: CDR3s were excluded if they were non-productive, were shorter than 7 amino acids, or did not start with C or end with F/W. Analysis was limited to specimens with at least 1000 reads, and clonotypes were defined at the amino acid level. To compute clonality, Pielou's evenness was subtracted from 1. Library sizes were equalized by abundance-weighted random subsampling with replacement, repeated 100 times to report 95% confidence intervals. Repertoire overlap was quantified with the Morisita overlap index, and the top 40 clones per specimen were checked for overlap with the irAE. In TCRdb, the immuneACCESS table is reduced to in-frame sequences with V and J assigned. These tables do not hold every clone; where another copy was compared, an unresolved V gene accounts for under half, and the others remain unexplained. That table is the source of V, J and clone size, and D and trimming were worked out from the DNA. This sample holds thousands of clones; around 80% were observed only once. Jointly, the top ten make up 21% of the sample.

What the treatment or condition label conveys for this sample: nivolumab (PD-1 blockade) given before sampling. The DNeasy Blood and Tissue Kit was used to extract DNA from formalin-fixed paraffin-embedded specimens. Turning to this clone: It has no known antigen specificity. No much larger clone exists at a distance of one base, and base qualities are not known.

V drops 6 bases and J drops 7 bases, leaving 14 bases in between. Counted from cysteine to phenylalanine, this CDR3 has 13 amino acids. Left in the record is the CDR3 DNA by itself, 39 bases read in frame from the first base. For CDR1 and CDR2, the germline V gene lists SGHRS and YFSETQ. The source was skin tissue, collected from a patient treated with anti-PD-1 therapy. This TCR derives from a female donor with metastatic renal cell carcinoma. The rearranged segments are TRBV5-1 and TRBJ2-1; tentative D gene TRBD2, with 5 bases matching. The DNA sequence is given as TGCGCCAGCACCGTGGGGAGCTATAATGAGCAGTTCTTC. This sequence encodes CASTVGSYNEQFF. This CDR3, with the reference TRBV5-1 and TRBJ2-1 proteins standing in past its ends, gives the full variable domain KAGVTQTPRYLIKTRGQQVTLSCSPISGHRSVSWYQQTPGQGLQFLFEYFSETQRNKGNFPGRFSGRQFSNSRSEMNVSTLELGDSALYLCASTVGSYNEQFFGPGTRLTVL.